Shown below are 15 T cell receptor beta chains from a single sample sequenced in a study of blood T cell repertoires in COVID-19. Profiling relied on immunoSEQ multiplex PCR, and the TCRdb table lists in-frame clones only, not all of them. The table has over 130,000 clones, 60% to 80% seen once; the top ten hold around 3.2%. The sample taken for sequencing was PBMCs or T cells enriched from blood (not recorded which). The receptors shown here come from a woman between 45 and 60 years old who had recovered from COVID-19.

The V call is TRBV2, the J call TRBJ1-2, with 7 bases lining up with TRBD1. V shed 3 bases, J shed 3 bases, and the junction held 1 base outside the gene matches. The V gene's germline CDR1 is SNHLY and CDR2 FYNNEI. This CDR3 has 13 amino acids. In DNA form, the CDR3 reads TGTGCCAGCAGTGACAGGGGGTACTATGGCTACACCTTC. Translated: CASSDRGYYGYTF.

The chain links TRBV6-6 to TRBJ1-2; 7 bases fit TRBD1. V dropped 2 bases and J dropped 6; count of bases not matched to a gene: 9. Germline CDR1 is MNHNY and CDR2 is SVGAGI (reference sequence). This CDR3 comprises 15 residues. CDR3 residues: CASSYPGTDSDGYTF. The DNA for the CDR3 is TGTGCCAGCAGTTACCCTGGGACAGATAGCGATGGCTACACCTTC.

This clone was recorded at least ten times. The V call is TRBV20-1, the J call TRBJ2-5; D is unresolved. CDR1 and CDR2 from the germline V gene are DFQATT and SNEGSKA (reference sequence). The CDR3 covers 11 residues. With 3 bases removed from V and 3 bases from J, the gap between germline ends came to 5 bases. The DNA for the CDR3 is TGCAGTGCTAGCCCAAAAGAGACCCAGTACTTC. Residues: CSASPKETQYF.

The CDR3 sequence: CASSERELSEKLFF. CDR3 nucleotides: TGTGCCAGCAGTGAACGTGAGCTGAGTGAAAAACTGTTTTTT. V and J are TRBV2 and TRBJ1-4; D is uncertain. Germline V CDR1 and CDR2: SNHLY, FYNNEI. The length of the CDR3 is 14 residues. V shed 2 bases and J shed 7 bases, with 11 bases lying between them.

The rearrangement joins TRBV19 to TRBJ1-4, with D perhaps matching TRBD1 (6 bases). The CDR3 spans 14 residues. The V end lost 7 bases, the J end lost 2 bases, and 11 bases lay between the germline ends. CDR1 and CDR2 from the germline V gene are LNHDA and SQIVND (reference sequence). CDR3 protein: CASKITGTNEKLFF. The DNA of the CDR3 is TGTGCCAGTAAGATAACAGGGACTAATGAAAAACTGTTTTTT.

This rearrangement joins TRBV11-2 to TRBJ2-2, with 10 bases lining up with TRBD1. V shed 5 bases, J shed 2 bases, and the junction held 8 bases outside the gene matches. From germline, CDR1 is SGHAT and CDR2 FQNNGV. This CDR3 is built from 17 residues. CDR3 nucleotides: TGTGCCAGCAGCCGTAGACAGGGGGCCATAAACACCGGGGAGCTGTTTTTT. Its protein is CASSRRQGAINTGELFF.

The chain joins TRBV7-2 to TRBJ2-5, with TRBD2 matching over 9 bases. V was pared by 1 base and J by 5 bases, with 8 bases of the junction left unmatched. The CDR3 is 16 residues long. Germline loops: CDR1 SGHTA, CDR2 FQGNSA. The CDR3 reads CASSLDSGSRGETQYF. In nucleotides, the CDR3 is TGTGCCAGCAGCTTAGATAGCGGGAGCAGGGGTGAGACCCAGTACTTC.

The chain is built from TRBV1 and TRBJ1-4; the table's D call TRBD1 went unverified against the DNA. TRBV1 is flagged as a pseudogene. The length of the CDR3 is 18 residues. The CDR3 sequence: CTSSQENRGLLTNEKLFF. The CDR3 nucleotides are TGCACCAGCAGCCAAGAGAACAGGGGGCTTCTCACTAATGAAAAACTGTTTTTT.

For this clone: The conserved closing phenylalanine or tryptophan is absent in this CDR3, likely reflecting a read error. The rearrangement uses TRBV3-1 (or the pseudogene TRBV3-2) and TRBJ1-2; TRBD1 agrees at 7 bases. V shed 4 bases, J shed 5 bases, and the junction held 10 bases outside the gene matches. The CDR3 extends over 15 amino acids. In germline, CDR1 is LGHDT, CDR2 YNNKEL (reference sequence). As DNA, the CDR3 is TGTGCCAGCAGCCTCGGGACAGCCCGAGCGTATGGCTACACCTCC. It encodes CASSLGTARAYGYTS.

A single count supports this clone. The rearrangement joins TRBV4-1 to TRBJ2-5, with 9 bases lining up with TRBD2. The CDR3 totals 15 residues. V shed 3 bases and J 5 bases; nucleotides not matched to a gene: 7. CDR1 is MGHRA, CDR2 YSYEKL, per germline. CDR3 region: CASSQAAGGRETQYF. The DNA for the CDR3 is TGCGCCAGCAGCCAGGCCGCGGGGGGGAGGGAGACCCAGTACTTC.

The chain carries TRBV5-8 and TRBJ1-1; D may be TRBD1 (5 bases). The CDR3 runs 16 residues. Per germline, CDR1 SGHTS and CDR2 YDEGEE. The V end lost 0 bases, the J end lost 0 bases, and 12 bases lay between the germline ends. The CDR3 reads CASSLGLGEVNTEAFF. In nucleotides, the CDR3 is TGTGCCAGCAGCTTGGGACTAGGGGAGGTGAACACTGAAGCTTTCTTT. Full variable domain (remainder filled in from reference TRBV5-8 and TRBJ1-1): EAGVTQSPTHLIKTRGQQATLRCSPISGHTSVYWYQQALGLGLQFLLWYDEGEERNRGNFPPRFSGRQFPNYSSELNVNALELEDSALYLCASSLGLGEVNTEAFFGQGTRLTVV.

The chain uses TRBV19 and TRBJ1-5; TRBD1 matches 8 bases. Per the germline V gene, CDR1 is LNHDA and CDR2 is SQIVND (reference sequence). CDR3 size: 13 residues. With V trimmed by 10 bases and J by 4 bases, 6 bases remained unmatched. CDR3 DNA: TGTGCCACCGGACAGGGCCCTAATCAGCCCCAGCATTTT. Translating gives CATGQGPNQPQHF.

The rearrangement links TRBV11-2 to TRBJ2-7; TRBD2 might be the D (6 bases). The CDR3 covers 13 residues. V gave up 5 bases and J gave up 5 bases, with 13 bases separating them. CDR1 and CDR2 from the germline V gene are SGHAT and FQNNGV. This CDR3 is CASSHWRANEQYF. In nucleotides, the CDR3 is TGTGCCAGCAGCCACTGGAGGGCAAACGAGCAGTACTTC.

This clone was seen just once. The chain joins TRBV5-1 to TRBJ2-3; 9 bases fit TRBD1. Germline V lookup: CDR1 SGHRS, CDR2 YFSETQ. The length of the CDR3 is 15 residues. After removal of 0 bases from V and 5 bases from J, the junction contained 4 bases not matched to a gene. DNA for the CDR3: TGCGCCAGCAGCTTGGGGGACAGGGTGGTAGATACGCAGTATTTT. Residues: CASSLGDRVVDTQYF.

The rearrangement links TRBV5-1 to TRBJ1-1; TRBD1 aligns across 9 bases. CDR3 length equals 14 residues. V lost 3 bases and J lost 4; bases outside the gene matches: 4. Germline lookup yields CDR1 SGHRS and CDR2 YFSETQ. CDR3 coding DNA: TGCGCCAGCAGCTCGGACAGGGGAGTCACTGAAGCTTTCTTT. It encodes CASSSDRGVTEAFF.